The 27 T cell receptor beta chains below come from one sample, sequenced in a study of blood T cell repertoires in COVID-19. TCRdb's copy holds only in-frame clones and misses some; the assay was immunoSEQ multiplex PCR. The sample gives some 95,000 clones, approximately 90% of which show up once; approximately 4.9% is in the top ten. The sequenced sample was peripheral blood. The receptors shown here come from a man in his 70s with acute or convalescent COVID-19.

The CDR3 nucleotides are TGCAGCGCCCCTTTTCCAGGGGCAGATACGCAGTATTTT. The encoded protein is CSAPFPGADTQYF. The chain is built from TRBV29-1 and TRBJ2-3; D is perhaps TRBD1 (6 bases). This CDR3 is built from 13 residues. The germline V gene encodes CDR1 SQVTM and CDR2 ANQGSEA. Trimming pared 7 bases from V and 4 bases from J, leaving 15 bases between.

This chain joins TRBV12-3 or TRBV12-4 and TRBJ1-2; TRBD1 is a possible D gene (5 bases). With 4 bases removed from V and 3 bases from J, the gap between germline ends came to 9 bases. CDR3 length equals 13 residues. The CDR3, as DNA: TGTGCCAGCAGTTCGACAGTCGACTATGGCTACACCTTC. It is translated as CASSSTVDYGYTF.

This clone was seen a single time. V and J are TRBV2 and TRBJ1-5; 7 bases map to TRBD1. The CDR3 length is 15 residues. V was clipped by 6 bases and J by 7 bases; unmatched bases: 12. CDR1 SNHLY and CDR2 FYNNEI come from the germline V gene. This CDR3 reads CASRPSTGMGQPQHF. CDR3 in DNA: TGTGCCAGCAGGCCCTCGACAGGGATGGGGCAGCCCCAGCATTTT.

V and J are TRBV12-5 and TRBJ2-5; D is unresolved. Trimming removed 1 base at V and 1 base at J, with 7 bases between. The CDR3 has 14 residues. Germline V gene sequence: CDR1 LGHNT, CDR2 FRNRAP. The chain's CDR3 is CASGLGVRQETQYF. CDR3 in DNA: TGTGCTAGTGGTTTGGGCGTCCGCCAAGAGACCCAGTACTTC.

The rearrangement joins TRBV6-5 to TRBJ1-1; no clear D gene. Between the trimmed V and J ends, which lost 7 bases and 0 bases, there was a span of 12 bases. Germline values: CDR1 MNHEY, CDR2 SVGAGI. There are 14 residues in the CDR3. The CDR3 spells CASTKTEMNTEAFF. DNA of the CDR3: TGTGCCAGCACCAAAACAGAGATGAACACTGAAGCTTTCTTT.

The chain recombines TRBV28 with TRBJ2-7; D is unclear. V was trimmed by 6 bases and J by 2 bases, leaving 11 bases between them. This CDR3 comprises 13 residues. The germline CDR1 and CDR2 sequences are MDHEN and SYDVKM. The CDR3 nucleotides read TGTGCCAGCAGATCACAGAGCCCCTACGAGCAGTACTTC. This codes for CASRSQSPYEQYF.

CDR3 protein: CASSFRDSTMPQHF. The CDR3 region has the DNA TGTGCCAGCAGTTTCCGGGACTCCACCATGCCCCAGCATTTT. The chain employs TRBV28 and TRBJ1-5, with a possible D match to TRBD1 (5 bases). The V end was cut by 3 bases, the J end by 9 bases, with 15 bases between. Germline assignment: CDR1 MDHEN and CDR2 SYDVKM. This CDR3 spans 14 amino acids.

The chain uses TRBV10-3 and TRBJ1-2; 7 bases line up with TRBD1. With V trimmed by 0 bases and J by 0 bases, 1 base remained unmatched. Germline lookup yields CDR1 ENHRY and CDR2 SYGVKD. This CDR3 spans 15 amino acids. The CDR3, as DNA: TGTGCCATCAGTGAGTCGGGACAGCCTAACTATGGCTACACCTTC. This sequence encodes CAISESGQPNYGYTF.

This chain joins TRBV19 and TRBJ1-2; 7 nucleotides agree with TRBD1. After removal of 6 bases from V and 6 bases from J, the junction contained 10 bases not matched to a gene. CDR3 length: 14 residues. CDR1 and CDR2 (germline): LNHDA, SQIVND (reference sequence). The CDR3 DNA sequence: TGTGCCAGTAGCACAGGGGCGAGAGGAAATGGCTACACCTTC. This gives the protein CASSTGARGNGYTF.

The CDR3 sequence is CASSQPDSTSYNEQFF. CDR3 nucleotides: TGCGCCAGCAGCCAACCGGACAGCACCTCCTACAATGAGCAGTTCTTC. The rearrangement joins TRBV4-1 to TRBJ2-1, with a possible D match to TRBD1 (6 bases). The V end lost 2 bases, the J end lost 0 bases, and 11 bases lay between the germline ends. The CDR3 consists of 16 residues. In germline, CDR1 is MGHRA, CDR2 YSYEKL.

The chain is built from TRBV2 and TRBJ1-5; tentative D call: TRBD1 (6 bases). This CDR3 is 15 amino acids long. The V gene's germline CDR1 is SNHLY and CDR2 FYNNEI. V lost 6 bases and J 6 bases, leaving 18 bases between the germline ends. The chain's CDR3 is CASSPGGGEVQPQHF. The CDR3 DNA reads as TGTGCCAGCAGCCCGGGAGGGGGGGAGGTTCAGCCCCAGCATTTT.

The rearrangement links TRBV19 to TRBJ2-7; no clear D gene. Germline V lookup: CDR1 LNHDA, CDR2 SQIVND (reference sequence). The ends were cut back, 3 bases at V and 1 base at J, with 10 bases in the middle. This CDR3 has 14 amino acids. The CDR3 nucleotides are TGTGCCAGTAGTATCCGTCCAGGATCCTACGAGCAGTACTTC. Residues: CASSIRPGSYEQYF.

The rearrangement uses TRBV6-5 and TRBJ1-1, with D maybe TRBD1 (5 bases). The V and J ends lost 6 bases and 4 bases respectively, with 15 bases between them. The CDR3 runs 14 residues. The germline CDR1 and CDR2 sequences are MNHEY and SVGAGI. CDR3 bases: TGTGCCAGCAGCCGTGCGGGGGAAGGCACTGAAGCTTTCTTT. Translating it yields CASSRAGEGTEAFF.

This chain connects TRBV12-3 or TRBV12-4 to TRBJ2-5; tentative D call: TRBD2 (6 bases). The length of the CDR3 is 13 residues. V was shortened by 9 bases and J by 2 bases, with 13 bases between the two germline ends. Here the CDR3 DNA reads TGTGCCAGGTGGAGGGACGCTCAAGAGACCCAGTACTTC. Amino acids: CARWRDAQETQYF.

This clone was seen a few times. The chain links TRBV5-8 to TRBJ1-3, with D perhaps TRBD1 (5 bases). Trimming took off 3 bases at V and 1 base at J, with 14 bases between the two ends. Per germline, CDR1 SGHTS and CDR2 YDEGEE. The CDR3 totals 16 residues. The CDR3 bases are TGTGCCAGCAGCTCAGGGTTCCTCCTGTCTGGAAACACCATATATTTT. It translates to CASSSGFLLSGNTIYF.

V and J are TRBV6-5 and TRBJ1-6; D gene uncertain. V dropped 5 bases and J dropped 5 bases, with 13 bases sitting between them. The CDR3 runs 15 residues. Germline V lookup: CDR1 MNHEY, CDR2 SVGAGI. The CDR3 sequence is CASSPTAGNNSPLHF. DNA for the CDR3: TGTGCCAGCAGTCCCACAGCGGGGAATAATTCACCCCTCCACTTT.

The chain joins TRBV7-9 to TRBJ1-3, with D unclear. Germline loops: CDR1 SEHNR, CDR2 FQNEAQ (reference sequence). V lost 6 bases and J 0 bases, leaving 12 bases between the germline ends. The CDR3 covers 15 residues. CDR3 bases: TGTGCCAGCAGGGCGGGGTTAAGCTCTGGAAACACCATATATTTT. This gives the protein CASRAGLSSGNTIYF. The complete variable domain, with remaining parts taken from reference TRBV7-9 and TRBJ1-3, reads DTGVSQNPRHKITKRGQNVTFRCDPISEHNRLYWYRQTLGQGPEFLTYFQNEAQLEKSRLLSDRFSAERPKGSFSTLEIQRTEQGDSAMYLCASRAGLSSGNTIYFGEGSWLTVV.

This rearrangement joins TRBV27 to TRBJ1-6; D uncertain. CDR1 and CDR2 (germline): MNHEY, SMNVEV (reference sequence). Trimming removed 2 bases from V and 2 bases from J, with 7 bases in between. This CDR3 has 15 amino acids. Here the CDR3 reads CASSLAGTYNSPLHF. The CDR3 region has the DNA TGTGCCAGCAGTTTAGCAGGCACCTATAATTCACCCCTCCACTTT.

The chain has TRBV5-1 and TRBJ1-4, with D possibly matching TRBD1 (5 bases). Germline CDR1 SGHRS, CDR2 YFSETQ. The CDR3 extends over 15 amino acids. V shed 4 bases and J shed 4 bases, with 14 bases lying between them. This chain's CDR3 is CASSDPQGNNEKLFF. CDR3 DNA: TGCGCCAGCAGCGACCCCCAGGGCAATAATGAAAAACTGTTTTTT.

This chain links TRBV15 with TRBJ2-5; D is possibly TRBD2 (5 bases). The CDR3 is made up of 15 amino acids. CDR1 and CDR2 (germline): LNHNV, YYDKDF (reference sequence). V shed 0 bases and J shed 4 bases, with 12 bases lying between them. The CDR3 region has the DNA TGTGCCACCAGCAGAGATCTCGGGGATACAGAGACCCAGTACTTC. Encoded protein: CATSRDLGDTETQYF.

This chain uses TRBV5-4 with TRBJ2-7, with D unresolved. The CDR3 sequence is 14 residues long. Germline V gene lookup returns CDR1 SGHNT and CDR2 YYREEE (reference sequence). With 2 bases removed from V and 3 bases from J, the gap between germline ends came to 12 bases. The CDR3 coding sequence is TGTGCCAGCAGCTTAAGTCCAGAAAACTACGAGCAGTACTTC. Encoded protein: CASSLSPENYEQYF.

V and J are TRBV7-9 and TRBJ1-4; 8 bases are shared with TRBD1. Germline CDR1 is SEHNR and CDR2 is FQNEAQ (reference sequence). This CDR3 comprises 16 residues. Trimming cost V 4 bases and J 8 bases; bases outside gene matches: 12. CDR3 in DNA: TGTGCCAGCAGCTGGGCCTCCGGGACAGGAGGCGAAAAACTGTTTTTT. The encoded protein is CASSWASGTGGEKLFF.

The V gene is TRBV25-1, the J gene TRBJ1-2; perhaps TRBD1 as D (5 bases). V was trimmed by 1 base and J by 6 bases, leaving 9 bases between them. This CDR3 spans 13 amino acids. Germline CDR1 and CDR2: MGHDK and SYGVNS. The CDR3 coding sequence is TGTGCCAGCAGTGAATGGGGAGGGGATGGCTACACCTTC. This gives the protein CASSEWGGDGYTF.

J is TRBJ1-6 and V is TRBV27, with D maybe TRBD1 (5 bases). Germline V gene lookup returns CDR1 MNHEY and CDR2 SMNVEV (reference sequence). V was clipped by 5 bases and J by 8 bases, with 19 bases between them. The length of the CDR3 is 16 residues. CDR3 sequence (DNA): TGTGCCAGCAGTGAAGACAGAGACATTGGTTATTCACCCCTCCACTTT. The encoded protein is CASSEDRDIGYSPLHF.

The chain employs TRBV7-6 and TRBJ1-2; TRBD1 agrees at 9 bases. Germline V gene data show CDR1 as SGHVS and CDR2 as FNYEAQ. This CDR3 spans 13 amino acids. Losses at the gene ends were 5 bases for V and 8 bases for J; bases not matched to a gene: 6. CDR3 coding DNA: TGTGCCAGCAGCCCCGACAGGGGGTACGGCTACACCTTC. As protein: CASSPDRGYGYTF.

The chain employs TRBV5-1 and TRBJ2-7, with D perhaps matching TRBD2 (5 bases). V was pared by 1 base and J by 0 bases, with 20 bases between. CDR3 length: 18 residues. Looked up from germline, CDR1 is SGHRS and CDR2 is YFSETQ. CDR3 in amino acids: CASSLLENRWRSSYEQYF. The CDR3 coding sequence is TGCGCCAGCAGCTTGCTGGAGAATCGGTGGAGGAGCTCCTACGAGCAGTACTTC.

J is TRBJ2-7 and V is TRBV21-1; TRBD1 is taken as the D call from the table, unchecked against the DNA. TRBV21-1 is assigned pseudogene status. This CDR3 contains 17 residues. The DNA of the CDR3 is TGTGCCAGCAGCAAAGTAAGGGGACAGGGTGGACCCTACGAGCAGTACGTC. Translated: CASSKVRGQGGPYEQYV.